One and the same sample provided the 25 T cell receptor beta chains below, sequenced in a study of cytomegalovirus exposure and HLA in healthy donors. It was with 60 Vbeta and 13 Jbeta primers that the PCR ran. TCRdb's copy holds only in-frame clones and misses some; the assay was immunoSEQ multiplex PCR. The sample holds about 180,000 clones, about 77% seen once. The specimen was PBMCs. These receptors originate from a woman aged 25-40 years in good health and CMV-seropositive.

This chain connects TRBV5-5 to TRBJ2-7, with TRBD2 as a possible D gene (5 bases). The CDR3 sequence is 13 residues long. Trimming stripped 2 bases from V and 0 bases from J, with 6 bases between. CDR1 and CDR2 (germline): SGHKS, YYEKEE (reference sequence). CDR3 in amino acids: CASSFGNSYEQYF. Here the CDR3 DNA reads TGTGCCAGCAGCTTCGGGAACTCCTACGAGCAGTACTTC.

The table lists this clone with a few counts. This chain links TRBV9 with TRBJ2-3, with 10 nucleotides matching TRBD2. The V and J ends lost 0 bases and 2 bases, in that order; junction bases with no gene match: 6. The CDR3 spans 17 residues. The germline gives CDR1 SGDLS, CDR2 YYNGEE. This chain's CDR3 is CASSVGASGGLTDTQYF. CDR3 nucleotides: TGTGCCAGCAGCGTAGGGGCTAGCGGGGGACTCACAGATACGCAGTATTTT.

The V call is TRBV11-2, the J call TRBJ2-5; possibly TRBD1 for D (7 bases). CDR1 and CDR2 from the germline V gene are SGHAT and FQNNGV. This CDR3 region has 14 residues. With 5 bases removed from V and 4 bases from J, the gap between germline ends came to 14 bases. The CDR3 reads CASSQGGGLETQYF. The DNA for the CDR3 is TGTGCCAGCAGCCAGGGGGGCGGGTTAGAGACCCAGTACTTC.

Here the CDR3 reads CASMSGSNQPQHF. In nucleotides, the CDR3 is TGTGCCAGCATGAGCGGGAGCAATCAGCCCCAGCATTTT. The V gene is TRBV28, the J gene TRBJ1-5; no reliable D call. The CDR3 length is 13 residues. Per germline, CDR1 MDHEN and CDR2 SYDVKM. The ends were cut back, 7 bases at V and 1 base at J, with 8 bases in the middle. Drawing the rest from reference TRBV28 and TRBJ1-5, the complete variable domain is DVKVTQSSRYLVKRTGEKVFLECVQDMDHENMFWYRQDPGLGLRLIYFSYDVKMKEKGDIPEGYSVSREKKERFSLILESASTNQTSMYLCASMSGSNQPQHFGDGTRLSIL.

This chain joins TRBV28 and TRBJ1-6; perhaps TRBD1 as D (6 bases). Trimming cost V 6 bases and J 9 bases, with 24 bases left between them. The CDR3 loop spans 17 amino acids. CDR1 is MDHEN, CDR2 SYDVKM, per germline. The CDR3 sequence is CASRPRQGTPGISPLHF. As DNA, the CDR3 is TGTGCCAGCAGACCTCGTCAGGGGACACCTGGAATTTCACCCCTCCACTTT.

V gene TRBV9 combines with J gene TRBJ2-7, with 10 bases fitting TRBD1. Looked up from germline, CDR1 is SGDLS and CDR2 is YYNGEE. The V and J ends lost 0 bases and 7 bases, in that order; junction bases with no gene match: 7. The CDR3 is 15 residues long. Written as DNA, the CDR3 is TGTGCCAGCAGCGTAGCAGAGACAGGGGGCTTTGAGCAGTACTTC. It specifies CASSVAETGGFEQYF.

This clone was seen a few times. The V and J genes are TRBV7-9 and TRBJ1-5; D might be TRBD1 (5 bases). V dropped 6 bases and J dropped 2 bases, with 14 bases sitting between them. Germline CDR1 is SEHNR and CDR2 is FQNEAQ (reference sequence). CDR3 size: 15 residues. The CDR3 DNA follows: TGTGCCAGCAGTCAGGGTAGTTGGGGCAATCAGCCCCAGCATTTT. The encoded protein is CASSQGSWGNQPQHF.

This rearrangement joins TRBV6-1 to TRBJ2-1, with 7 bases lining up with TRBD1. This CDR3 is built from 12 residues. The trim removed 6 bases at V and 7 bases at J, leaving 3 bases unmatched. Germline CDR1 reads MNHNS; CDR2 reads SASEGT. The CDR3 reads CASRDRRNEQFF. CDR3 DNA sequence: TGTGCCAGCAGGGACAGGAGGAATGAGCAGTTCTTC.

The DNA of the CDR3 is TGTGCCAGCAAGGCCCCCGGGGAGGAGACCCAGTACTTC. Translated, it gives CASKAPGEETQYF. The chain carries TRBV2 and TRBJ2-5, with D perhaps TRBD2 (5 bases). The CDR3 loop spans 13 amino acids. CDR1 is SNHLY and CDR2 is FYNNEI in the germline V gene. The ends were cut back, 7 bases at V and 5 bases at J, with 14 bases in the middle.

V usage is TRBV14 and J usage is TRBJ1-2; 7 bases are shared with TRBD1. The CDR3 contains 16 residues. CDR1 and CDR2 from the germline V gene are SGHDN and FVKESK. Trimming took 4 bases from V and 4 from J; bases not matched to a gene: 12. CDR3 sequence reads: CASSLRTGKSSYGYTF. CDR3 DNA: TGTGCCAGCAGCCTTCGGACAGGAAAGAGCAGCTATGGCTACACCTTC. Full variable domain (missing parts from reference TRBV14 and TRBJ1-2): EAGVTQFPSHSVIEKGQTVTLRCDPISGHDNLYWYRRVMGKEIKFLLHFVKESKQDESGMPNNRFLAERTGGTYSTLKVQPAELEDSGVYFCASSLRTGKSSYGYTFGSGTRLTVV.

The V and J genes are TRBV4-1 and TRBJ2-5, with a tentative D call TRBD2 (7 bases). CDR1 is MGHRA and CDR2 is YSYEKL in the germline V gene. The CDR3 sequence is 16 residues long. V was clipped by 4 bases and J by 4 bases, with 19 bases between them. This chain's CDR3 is CASSPGGGGMGETQYF. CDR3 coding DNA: TGCGCCAGCAGCCCCGGAGGGGGGGGGATGGGAGAGACCCAGTACTTC.

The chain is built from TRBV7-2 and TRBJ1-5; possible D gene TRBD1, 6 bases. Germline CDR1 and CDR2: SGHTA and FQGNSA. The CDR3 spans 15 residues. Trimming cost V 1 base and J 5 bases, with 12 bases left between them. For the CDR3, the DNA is TGTGCCAGCAGCTTAGGGACAGTGTCCCATCAGCCCCAGCATTTT. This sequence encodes CASSLGTVSHQPQHF.

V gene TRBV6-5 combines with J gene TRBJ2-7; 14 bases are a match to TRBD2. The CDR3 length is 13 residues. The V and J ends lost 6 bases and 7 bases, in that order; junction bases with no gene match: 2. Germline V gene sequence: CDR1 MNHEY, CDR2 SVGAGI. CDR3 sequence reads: CASRGTSGGEQYF. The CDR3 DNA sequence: TGTGCCAGCAGAGGGACTAGCGGGGGAGAGCAGTACTTC.

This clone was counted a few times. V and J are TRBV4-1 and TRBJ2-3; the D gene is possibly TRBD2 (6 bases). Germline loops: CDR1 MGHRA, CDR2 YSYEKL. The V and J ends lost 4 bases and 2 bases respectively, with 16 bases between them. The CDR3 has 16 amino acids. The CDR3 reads CASSPKGRGYTDTQYF. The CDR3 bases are TGCGCCAGCAGCCCGAAGGGACGGGGGTACACAGATACGCAGTATTTT.

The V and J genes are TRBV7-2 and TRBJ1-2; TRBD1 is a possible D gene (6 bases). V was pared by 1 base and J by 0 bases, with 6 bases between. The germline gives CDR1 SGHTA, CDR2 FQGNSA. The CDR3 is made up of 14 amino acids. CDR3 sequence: CASSLGTANYGYTF. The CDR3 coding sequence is TGTGCCAGCAGCTTAGGGACAGCTAACTATGGCTACACCTTC.

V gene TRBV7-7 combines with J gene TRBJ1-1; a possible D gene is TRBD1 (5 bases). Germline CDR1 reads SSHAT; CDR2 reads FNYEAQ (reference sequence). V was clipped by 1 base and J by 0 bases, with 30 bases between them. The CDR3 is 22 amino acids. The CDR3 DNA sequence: TGTGCCAGCAGCTTAGATTTGGATTCGACAGTCATCCTCGGGAGTATGAACACTGAAGCTTTCTTT. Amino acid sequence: CASSLDLDSTVILGSMNTEAFF.

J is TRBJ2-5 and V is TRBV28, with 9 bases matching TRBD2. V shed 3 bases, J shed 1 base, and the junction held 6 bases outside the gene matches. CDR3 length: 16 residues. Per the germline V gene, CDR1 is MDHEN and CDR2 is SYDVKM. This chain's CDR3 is CASSLGLAWAQETQYF. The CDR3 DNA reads TGTGCCAGCAGTTTGGGACTAGCTTGGGCCCAAGAGACCCAGTACTTC.

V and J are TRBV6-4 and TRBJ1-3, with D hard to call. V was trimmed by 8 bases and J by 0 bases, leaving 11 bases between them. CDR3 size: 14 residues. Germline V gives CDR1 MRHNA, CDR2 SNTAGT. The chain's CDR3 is CASGEGSSGNTIYF. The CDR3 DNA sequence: TGTGCCAGCGGGGAGGGAAGCTCTGGAAACACCATATATTTT.

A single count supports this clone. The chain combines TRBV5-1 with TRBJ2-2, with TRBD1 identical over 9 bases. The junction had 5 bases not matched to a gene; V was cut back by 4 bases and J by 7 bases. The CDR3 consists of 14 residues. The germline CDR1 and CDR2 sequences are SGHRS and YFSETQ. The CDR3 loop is CASSAGQGGGELFF. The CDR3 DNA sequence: TGCGCCAGCAGCGCGGGACAGGGCGGCGGGGAGCTGTTTTTT.

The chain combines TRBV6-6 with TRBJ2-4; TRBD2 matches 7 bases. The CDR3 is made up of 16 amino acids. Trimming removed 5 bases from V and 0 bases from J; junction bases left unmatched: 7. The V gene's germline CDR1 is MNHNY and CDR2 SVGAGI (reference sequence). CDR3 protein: CASSNGREGAKNIQYF. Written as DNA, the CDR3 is TGTGCCAGCAGTAATGGCAGGGAGGGAGCCAAAAACATTCAGTACTTC.

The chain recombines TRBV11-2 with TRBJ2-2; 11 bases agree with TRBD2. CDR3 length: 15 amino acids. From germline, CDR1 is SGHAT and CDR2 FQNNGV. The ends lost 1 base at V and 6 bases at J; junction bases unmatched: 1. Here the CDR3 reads CASSLALAGAGELFF. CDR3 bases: TGTGCCAGCAGCTTAGCACTAGCGGGGGCCGGGGAGCTGTTTTTT.

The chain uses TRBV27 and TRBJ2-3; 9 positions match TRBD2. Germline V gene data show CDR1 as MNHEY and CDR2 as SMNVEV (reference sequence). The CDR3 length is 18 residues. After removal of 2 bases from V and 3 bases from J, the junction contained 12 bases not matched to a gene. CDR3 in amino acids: CASSLGGPRGGGTDTQYF. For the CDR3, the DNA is TGTGCCAGCAGTTTAGGAGGCCCGCGGGGGGGAGGAACAGATACGCAGTATTTT.

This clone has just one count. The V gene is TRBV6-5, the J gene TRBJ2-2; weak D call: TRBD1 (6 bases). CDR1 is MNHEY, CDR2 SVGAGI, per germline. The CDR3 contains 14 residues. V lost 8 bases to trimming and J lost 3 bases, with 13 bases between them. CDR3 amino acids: CASGRRTDTGELFF. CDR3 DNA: TGTGCCAGCGGCCGTAGGACAGACACCGGGGAGCTGTTTTTT.

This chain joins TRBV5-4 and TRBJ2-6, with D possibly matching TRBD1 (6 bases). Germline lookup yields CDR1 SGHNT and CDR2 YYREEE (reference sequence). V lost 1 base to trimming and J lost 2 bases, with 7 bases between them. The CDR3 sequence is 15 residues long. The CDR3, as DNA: TGTGCCAGCAGCTTGAGGGACACTGGGGCCAACGTCCTGACTTTC. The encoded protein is CASSLRDTGANVLTF.

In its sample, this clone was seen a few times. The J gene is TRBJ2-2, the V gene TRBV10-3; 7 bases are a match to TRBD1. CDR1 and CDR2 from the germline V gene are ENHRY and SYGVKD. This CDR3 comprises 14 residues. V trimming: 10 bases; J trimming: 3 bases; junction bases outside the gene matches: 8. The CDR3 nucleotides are TGTGCCAGCAGAAGGGGGCCAGACACCGGGGAGCTGTTTTTT. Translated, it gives CASRRGPDTGELFF.